Listed below are T cell receptor beta chains from one sample, sequenced in a study of blood T cell repertoires in COVID-19. Method: immunoSEQ multiplex PCR; TCRdb's copy keeps in-frame clones and lacks some. Of 250,000 to 300,000 clones detected, 85% to 90% appear once; the ten largest clones hold about 3.5%. The sequencing input was peripheral blood. The receptors shown here come from a man aged 18 to 30 with active or convalescent COVID-19. Each CDR3 is given with its conserved first and last residue. The D gene is left open where the match is weak. Expanded clones get a size class; other rows say once, few or many, or leave the size out.

clone size	V gene	J gene	D gene	CDR3 protein	CDR3 DNA
NA	TRBV9	TRBJ2-2	TRBD2	CASSVATGSGGTGELFF	TGTGCCAGCAGCGTAGCTACAGGTAGCGGGGGGACCGGGGAGCTGTTTTTT
once	TRBV5-1	TRBJ2-3	TRBD2	CGTRGGTSTDTQYF	TGCGGCACCCGGGGAGGGACTAGCACAGATACGCAGTATTTT
NA	TRBV7-2	TRBJ2-2	NA	CASSFSVLNTGELFF	TGTGCCAGCAGCTTTTCTGTATTGAACACCGGGGAGCTGTTTTTT
NA	TRBV5-6	TRBJ2-7	NA	CASSLYYEQYF	TGTGCCAGCAGCCTGTACTACGAGCAGTACTTC
NA	TRBV12-3/TRBV12-4	TRBJ2-5	NA	CASSSSAGATYF	TGTGCCAGCAGTTCCTCTGCGGGGGCAACGTACTTC
once	TRBV4-3	TRBJ2-5	NA	CASSRGGELRVETQYF	TGCGCCAGCAGCCGGGGGGGCGAATTGAGGGTAGAGACCCAGTACTTC
NA	TRBV24-1	TRBJ2-3	NA	CATSDHTSTDTQYF	TGTGCCACCAGTGACCACACCTCTACAGATACGCAGTATTTT
NA	TRBV6-2/TRBV6-3	TRBJ2-7	TRBD1	CASSYPSTGNSYEQYF	TGTGCCAGCAGTTACCCCTCGACAGGGAACTCCTACGAGCAGTACTTC
NA	TRBV7-2	TRBJ2-7	NA	CASSLAPLFGERYEQYF	TGTGCCAGCAGCTTGGCCCCCTTGTTTGGGGAGCGCTACGAGCAGTACTTC
NA	TRBV24-1	TRBJ2-1	TRBD1	CATSAPGQGISEQFF	TGTGCCACCAGTGCTCCGGGACAGGGAATAAGTGAGCAGTTCTTC
NA	TRBV4-1	TRBJ2-1	TRBD2	CASSRGLATYNEQFF	TGCGCCAGCAGCCGAGGACTAGCGACATACAATGAGCAGTTCTTC
NA	TRBV19	TRBJ2-3	NA	CASSIGRLAVDTQYF	TGTGCCAGTAGCATTGGACGGCTAGCAGTCGATACGCAGTATTTT
NA	TRBV13	TRBJ2-7	TRBD2	CASSFSGSFEQYF	TGTGCCAGCAGCTTTAGCGGGAGCTTTGAGCAGTACTTC
NA	TRBV10-2	TRBJ2-5	NA	CASSEILSRRGTQYF	TGCGCCAGCAGTGAAATCTTGAGCCGGCGGGGGACCCAGTACTTC
NA	TRBV18	TRBJ2-1	NA	CASSPMGGRNNEQFF	TGTGCCAGCTCACCGATGGGGGGGCGTAACAATGAGCAGTTCTTC
NA	TRBV5-5	TRBJ1-4	NA	CASSPQGRDEKLFF	TGTGCCAGCAGCCCGCAGGGGCGGGATGAAAAACTGTTTTTT
NA	TRBV5-4	TRBJ2-1	NA	CASSFGGSYNEQFF	TGTGCCAGCAGCTTCGGCGGCTCCTACAATGAGCAGTTCTTC
NA	TRBV7-9	TRBJ1-1	NA	CASSPSGQSQAFF	TGTGCCAGCAGCCCATCTGGACAGTCGCAAGCTTTCTTT
NA	TRBV28	TRBJ1-1	TRBD1	CASTDRMDTEAFF	TGTGCCAGCACGGACAGGATGGACACTGAAGCTTTCTTT
few	TRBV6-5	TRBJ2-1	TRBD1	CASSYSVAGGEQFF	TGTGCCAGCAGTTACTCGGTAGCAGGGGGAGAGCAGTTCTTC
once	TRBV6-5	TRBJ2-2	NA	CASRGGDGTGELFF	TGTGCCAGCAGAGGGGGAGACGGCACCGGGGAGCTGTTTTTT
NA	TRBV27	TRBJ1-5	NA	CASSDRPDQPQHF	TGTGCCAGCAGCGACAGGCCCGATCAGCCCCAGCATTTT
NA	TRBV4-1	TRBJ1-2	NA	CASSQDGMSGVNYGYTF	TGCGCCAGCAGCCAAGATGGCATGTCAGGGGTCAACTATGGCTACACCTTC
NA	TRBV12-2	TRBJ2-3	NA	CASRFPRSGGAKVWTDTQYF	TGTGCAAGTCGCTTCCCGAGGAGCGGGGGGGCCAAGGTTTGGACAGATACGCAGTATTTT
NA	TRBV6-2/TRBV6-3	TRBJ1-2	NA	CASNYPSQAYYGYTF	TGTGCCAGCAATTACCCATCTCAGGCGTACTATGGCTACACCTTC
NA	TRBV7-3	TRBJ1-6	TRBD1	CASSLAGQGSSPLHF	TGTGCCAGCAGCTTAGCGGGACAGGGGAGTTCACCCCTCCACTTT
NA	TRBV19	TRBJ1-3	NA	CASSTSPGTPGNTIYF	TGTGCCAGTAGTACAAGCCCCGGGACACCGGGAAACACCATATATTTT
NA	TRBV28	TRBJ1-5	NA	CASSLRPTGSGDQPQHF	TGTGCCAGCAGTTTACGCCCCACAGGGTCAGGGGATCAGCCCCAGCATTTT
NA	TRBV2	TRBJ2-1	TRBD2	CASTTGASGLYNEQFF	TGTGCCAGCACCACCGGTGCTAGCGGCTTATACAATGAGCAGTTCTTC
NA	TRBV21-1	TRBJ2-4	NA	CARLRKGQGLAKNIQYF	TGTGCCAGACTGAGGAAGGGGCAGGGTCTAGCCAAAAACATTCAGTACTTC
once	TRBV7-9	TRBJ1-1	NA	CASSFLGVHTEAFF	TGTGCCAGCAGCTTTTTAGGAGTACACACTGAAGCTTTCTTT
NA	TRBV19	TRBJ1-1	NA	CASSTPGLGGEAFF	TGTGCCAGTAGTACCCCCGGACTGGGGGGTGAAGCTTTCTTT
NA	TRBV10-2	TRBJ2-5	TRBD1	CASSKQGAVRETQYF	TGCGCCAGCAGTAAACAGGGGGCGGTGAGAGAGACCCAGTACTTC
NA	TRBV14	TRBJ2-1	TRBD2	CASSQDPLAAFF	TGTGCCAGCAGCCAAGACCCACTAGCGGCGTTCTTC
few	TRBV11-3	TRBJ2-7	TRBD2	CASRSGRSSYEQYF	TGTGCCAGCCGTAGCGGGAGGAGCTCCTACGAGCAGTACTTC
NA	TRBV15	TRBJ2-7	TRBD2	CATSRDPGLGVEQYF	TGTGCCACCAGCAGAGATCCGGGACTAGGGGTCGAGCAGTACTTC
NA	TRBV30	TRBJ2-5	TRBD2	CAWSRAGGAETQYF	TGTGCCTGGAGTCGAGCGGGAGGGGCCGAGACCCAGTACTTC
NA	TRBV9	TRBJ2-2	TRBD2	CASGLAVNTGELFF	TGTGCCAGTGGACTAGCGGTAAACACCGGGGAGCTGTTTTTT
NA	TRBV4-2	TRBJ2-3	TRBD2	CASSQEPPGTSGEDTQYF	TGTGCCAGCAGCCAAGAACCCCCCGGGACTAGCGGGGAAGATACGCAGTATTTT
NA	TRBV19	TRBJ1-4	NA	CASSLGTGTFEKLFF	TGTGCCAGTAGCCTTGGGACCGGGACTTTCGAAAAACTGTTTTTT
NA	TRBV4-1	TRBJ2-5	NA	CASSPAVAAQETQYF	TGCGCCAGCAGCCCTGCGGTGGCGGCACAAGAGACCCAGTACTTC
NA	TRBV6-5	TRBJ1-6	NA	CASRRVYNSPLHF	TGTGCCAGTCGGAGGGTATATAATTCACCCCTCCACTTT
NA	TRBV10-3	TRBJ2-1	NA	CAISSVISYNEQFF	TGTGCCATCAGTTCGGTGATCTCCTACAATGAGCAGTTCTTC
NA	TRBV5-6	TRBJ2-7	TRBD1	CASSLGQIDPYEQYF	TGTGCCAGCAGTTTGGGACAGATAGATCCCTACGAGCAGTACTTC
NA	TRBV6-1	TRBJ2-7	NA	CASSEVMEPRPAGWDEQYF	TGTGCCAGCAGTGAAGTAATGGAACCGAGACCCGCCGGGTGGGACGAGCAGTACTTC
NA	TRBV2	TRBJ1-1	TRBD1	CATAPGQGKDAFF	TGTGCCACCGCCCCGGGACAGGGGAAGGACGCTTTCTTT
NA	TRBV5-6	TRBJ2-5	NA	CASSLYETQYF	TGTGCCAGCAGCTTGTATGAGACCCAGTACTTC
NA	TRBV19	TRBJ2-7	TRBD1	CASSMEDRAYEQYF	TGTGCCAGTAGTATGGAGGACAGGGCCTACGAGCAGTACTTC